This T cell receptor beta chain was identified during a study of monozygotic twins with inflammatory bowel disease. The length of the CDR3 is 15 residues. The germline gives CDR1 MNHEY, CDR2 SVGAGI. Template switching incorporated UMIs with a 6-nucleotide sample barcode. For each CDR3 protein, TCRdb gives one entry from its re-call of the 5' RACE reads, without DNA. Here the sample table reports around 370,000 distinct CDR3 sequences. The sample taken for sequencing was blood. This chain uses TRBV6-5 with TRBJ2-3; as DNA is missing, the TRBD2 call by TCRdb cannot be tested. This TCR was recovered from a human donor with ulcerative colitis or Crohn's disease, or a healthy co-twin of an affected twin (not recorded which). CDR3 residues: CASSYTSGGPDTQYF.